The 10 T cell receptor beta chains given below trace back to one sample, sequenced in a study of T cells in Graves' hyperthyroidism and ophthalmopathy. TCR beta CDR3 regions were amplified from RNA transcripts. HTBI primers were used for first-round RT-PCR of the TCR CDR3. TCRdb processed the multiplex PCR reads anew with MiXCR; each CDR3 protein has one entry. The sample has over 200,000 distinct CDR3 sequences, more than 14% seen once; the top ten hold about an eighth. The sample taken for sequencing was blood. Receptor source: a woman aged 40 to 50 with Graves' hyperthyroidism that later progressed to Graves' ophthalmopathy.

This chain links TRBV29-1 with TRBJ2-5; D is unclear. CDR3 length: 10 amino acids. CDR1 is SQVTM and CDR2 is ANQGSEA in the germline V gene. The V gene lost 4 bases and the J gene lost 5 bases, with 5 bases spanning the gap. The CDR3 loop is CSVVSETQYF. CDR3 in DNA: TGCAGCGTTGTAAGTGAGACCCAGTACTTC.

As concerns this clonotype: Just one base apart from a much larger clone, this may be a read error. The rearrangement joins TRBV19 to TRBJ2-7; D call uncertain. Looked up from germline, CDR1 is LNHDA and CDR2 is SQIVND (reference sequence). Trimming removed 7 bases from V and 2 bases from J, with 12 bases in between. The CDR3 covers 13 residues. CDR3 sequence: CASTISFAYEQYF. The CDR3 DNA sequence: TGTGCCAGTACTATCAGCTTCGCCTACGAGCAGTACTTC.

This rearrangement joins TRBV7-3 to TRBJ2-5; D may be TRBD2 (5 bases). This CDR3 is 15 amino acids long. V lost 5 bases and J lost 0, with 13 bases in between. From germline, CDR1 is SGHTA and CDR2 FQGTGA. CDR3 coding DNA: TGTGCCAGCAGCGCCCCCGGCGGGTACCAAGAGACCCAGTACTTC. Its protein is CASSAPGGYQETQYF.

At least ten counts were recorded for this clonotype. This chain joins TRBV10-3 and TRBJ1-4; 7 bases fit TRBD1. Germline assignment: CDR1 ENHRY and CDR2 SYGVKD. Trimming at V came to 6 bases and at J to 2 bases, leaving 3 bases not matched to a gene. The CDR3 has 14 amino acids. As DNA, the CDR3 is TGTGCCATCAGGAAGGACAGGACTAATGAAAAACTGTTTTTT. Translating gives CAIRKDRTNEKLFF.

This clonotype was seen a few times. A single base separates this from a much larger clone, so it may be a read error. The chain is built from TRBV30 and TRBJ2-7, with D maybe TRBD2 (5 bases). Germline lookup yields CDR1 GTSNPN and CDR2 SVGIG (reference sequence). This CDR3 region has 12 residues. The ends were cut back, 1 base at V and 6 bases at J, with 10 bases in the middle. The CDR3 DNA is TGTGCCTGGAGTGCACGGAGGAGCGAGCAGTACTTC. It yields the protein CAWSARRSEQYF. The full variable domain, in which reference TRBV30 and TRBJ2-7 provide the parts outside the CDR3, is SQTIHQWPATLVQPVGSPLSLECTVEGTSNPNLYWYRQAAGRGLQLLFYSVGIGQISSEVPQNLSASRPQDRQFILSSKKLLLSDSGFYLCAWSARRSEQYFGPGTRLTVT.

The chain has TRBV13 and TRBJ2-7; 9 bases are shared with TRBD2. Germline V gene data show CDR1 as PRHDT and CDR2 as FYEKMQ (reference sequence). V was clipped by 4 bases and J by 6 bases; unmatched bases: 7. This CDR3 is built from 14 residues. DNA of the CDR3: TGTGCCAGCAGCTCCGGGACTAGCCTAACCGAGCAGTACTTC. This encodes CASSSGTSLTEQYF.

In the case of this clonotype: A much larger clone differs by one base, so this may be a read error. The CDR3 bases are TGCGCCAGCAGCCAAGAGGCGGACTGTTCTCCCTACTACGAGCAGTACTTC. This codes for CASSQEADCSPYYEQYF. This sequence joins TRBV4-1 and TRBJ2-7; maybe TRBD2 (5 bases). The CDR3 consists of 17 residues. The germline V gene encodes CDR1 MGHRA and CDR2 YSYEKL. Deletions cut 0 bases from V and 3 bases from J, with 18 bases between.

In this sample, this clonotype turned up many times. The chain is built from TRBV29-1 and TRBJ1-1; TRBD1 might be the D (5 bases). Trimming removed 7 bases at V and 3 bases at J, with 12 bases between. Germline CDR1 SQVTM, CDR2 ANQGSEA. The CDR3 contains 12 residues. The chain's CDR3 is CSAHRPYTEAFF. The CDR3 DNA follows: TGCAGCGCACACAGGCCCTACACTGAAGCTTTCTTT.

The table lists this clonotype with many counts. V usage is TRBV28 and J usage is TRBJ2-5, with 7 nucleotides matching TRBD2. This CDR3 contains 16 residues. CDR1 MDHEN and CDR2 SYDVKM come from the germline V gene. Losses at the gene ends were 6 bases for V and 0 bases for J; bases not matched to a gene: 10. CDR3 sequence (DNA): TGTGCCAGCAGCCTTGGGACTAATTGGTACCAAGAGACCCAGTACTTC. As protein: CASSLGTNWYQETQYF.

This clonotype was seen at least ten times. The gene calls are TRBV28 and TRBJ2-3; D possibly corresponds to TRBD2 (6 bases). Germline V CDR1 and CDR2: MDHEN, SYDVKM. The CDR3 covers 15 residues. V gave up 1 base and J gave up 3 bases, with 11 bases separating them. The CDR3, as DNA: TGTGCCAGCAGTTTATTAGCGGAGGGGACAGATACGCAGTATTTT. As protein: CASSLLAEGTDTQYF.